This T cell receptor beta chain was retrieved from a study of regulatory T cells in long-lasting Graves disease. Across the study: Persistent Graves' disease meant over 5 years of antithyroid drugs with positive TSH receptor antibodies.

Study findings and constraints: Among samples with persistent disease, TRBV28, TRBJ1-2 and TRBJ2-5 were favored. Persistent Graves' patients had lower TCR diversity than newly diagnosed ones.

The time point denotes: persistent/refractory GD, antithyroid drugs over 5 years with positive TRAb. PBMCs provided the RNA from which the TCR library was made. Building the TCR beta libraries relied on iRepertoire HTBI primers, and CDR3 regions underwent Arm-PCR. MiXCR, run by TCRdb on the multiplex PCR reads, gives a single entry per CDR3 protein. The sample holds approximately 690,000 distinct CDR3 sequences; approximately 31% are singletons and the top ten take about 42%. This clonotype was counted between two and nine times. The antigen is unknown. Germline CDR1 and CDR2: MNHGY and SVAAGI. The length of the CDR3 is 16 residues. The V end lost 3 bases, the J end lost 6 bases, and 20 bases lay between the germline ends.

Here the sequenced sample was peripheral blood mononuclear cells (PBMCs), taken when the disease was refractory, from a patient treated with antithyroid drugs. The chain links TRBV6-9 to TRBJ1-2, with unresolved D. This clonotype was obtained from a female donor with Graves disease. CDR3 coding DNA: TGTGCCAGCAGTTACTCTCAGGTTACCTCGGGAGATGGCTACACCTTC. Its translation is CASSYSQVTSGDGYTF.